This paragraph covers one TCR beta chain sequence. Its antigen is undetermined. The sample belongs to a study of cytotoxic CD8 clonotypes in ibrutinib-treated CLL. Study details: Partial response occurred in roughly 25 patients and complete response in 2; at median approximately 68 months, approximately 14 remained remitted and approximately twelve progressed.

Sequencing was performed with immunoSEQ multiplex PCR; in TCRdb, only in-frame clones are kept and a portion is missing. Among approximately 92,000 clones listed, around 77% were seen once. Study outcomes and limitations: Sampling times, which were not matched between the groups, differed between sustained-remission patients and progressing patients. Pretreatment clonality was elevated relative to age-matched healthy donors and paralleled circulating CD8+ T-cell counts.

There are 16 residues in the CDR3. Trimming cost V 5 bases and J 4 bases, with 20 bases left between them. Germline CDR1 and CDR2: MNHEY and SMNVEV (reference sequence). With cryopreserved PBMCs as the source, around 2 micrograms of genomic DNA went to TCR beta libraries. This specimen consisted of PBMCs, obtained after 24 months of ibrutinib treatment. The clonotype originates from a human donor with chronic lymphocytic leukemia. J is TRBJ1-2 and V is TRBV27, with a tentative D call TRBD1 (5 bases). CDR3 residues: CASSGRVGRGSYGYTF. The CDR3 DNA reads as TGTGCCAGCAGTGGAAGGGTGGGGCGCGGGAGCTATGGCTACACCTTC.